Sequencing of this T cell receptor beta chain was carried out in a study of cytomegalovirus exposure and HLA in healthy donors. The wider study: Later, an analysis reported that the 120 or so validation repertoires had used the same platform as the approximately 720 first-cohort repertoires.

The study's findings and limits: Usually a TCR sequence was rare, but some public TCRs were found in many donors. The study recorded 150 to 200 TCR beta chains that were cytomegalovirus-associated.

Some clones are missing from TCRdb's copy, which holds only in-frame ones; the method was immunoSEQ multiplex PCR. The table includes about 150,000 clones, more than 85% detected once. The CDR3 has 15 amino acids. Trimming removed 7 bases from V and 0 bases from J, with 14 bases in between. The germline V gene encodes CDR1 MNHEY and CDR2 SVGAGI. As regards this clone: No antigen is known for it.

The donors were part of the roughly 120-subject validation cohort, which stood apart from the approximately 670-subject first cohort. Material: PBMCs. The receptor's source is a man between 18 and 35 years old in good health and CMV-seronegative. The genes are TRBV6-5 and TRBJ2-3, with a possible D match to TRBD2 (6 bases). CDR3 nucleotide sequence: TGTGCCAGCACCTTAGGGAGCGGGAGCACAGATACGCAGTATTTT. This encodes CASTLGSGSTDTQYF.